This entry is about one TCR beta chain. Its specificity is not known. TCRdb keeps only in-frame clones here, not all; method: immunoSEQ multiplex PCR. The data contain fewer than 3 million clones, around 93% of them seen just once; the ten biggest clones take up about 0.41%. The sample originates from a study of shared clonotypes between healthy human individuals. Notes on the study in general: The four-donor shared clonotypes exceeded non-shared clonotypes in generation probability, with non-shared ones scoring lower. Donor scarcity curtailed the genetic and exposure-history diversity represented herein. Naive CD4 clonotype sharing across several donors was 4.5% to 6%. Even with large depth, rarefaction showed that sorted-subset sequencing was incomplete.

The CDR3 sequence is 13 residues long. Trimming at V came to 3 bases and at J to 5 bases, leaving 1 base not matched to a gene. CDR1 is MGHRA, CDR2 YSYEKL, per germline. This TCR was sampled from a young man in good health. Some clones in this sample may be carry-over from other donors' samples. The specimen was naive CD4+ T cells from PBMCs. As for subset: CD45RA+ positively selected. The chain carries TRBV4-1 and TRBJ2-5, with 9 bases that match TRBD2. The CDR3 sequence is CASSQREGETQYF. The CDR3 DNA sequence: TGCGCCAGCAGCCAGCGGGAGGGGGAGACCCAGTACTTC.